The TCR beta chain under discussion was sequenced for a study of CD8+ T cells in alopecia areata. Study details: It was approximately 6-10-week-old female C3H/HeJ mice that received skin from roughly 6-12-month-old C3H/HeJ graft donors with spontaneous alopecia. Study-wide findings and caveats: There were also resident alphabeta T cells of normal skin sequenced in scalp samples. It was lesional scalp, especially alopecia totalis/universalis, that showed higher clonality than normal scalp.

A word on this clone: What it binds is unknown. Genes and germline are mouse. The CDR3 end lies 4 residues beyond the end of the read and is filled in from the germline J gene.

Cutaneous lymph nodes were pooled and cells sorted by CD4, CD8alpha, NKG2D, NKG2ACE and more. Following extraction, RNA underwent reverse transcription to cDNA, which served as the sequencing template. Sequenced by immunoSEQ multiplex PCR; TCRdb stores in-frame clones only, minus some. The data list 15,000 to 20,000 clones, none observed once; roughly 31% falls to the top ten. There are 15 residues in the CDR3. Germline V CDR1 and CDR2: FNHDT, SITEND (reference sequence). Between the trimmed V and J ends, which lost 4 bases and 0 bases, there was a span of 12 bases. The chain carries TRBV19 and TRBJ2-3; the D gene is possibly TRBD1 (5 bases). This sequence was found in a C3H/HeJ mouse with alopecia areata. The MHC haplotype recorded for the strain is H2-k. Sequenced input: CD8+ T cells sorted from a lymph node. The sequenced CDR3 bases are TGTGCCAGCAGTCTCGGACAATCTAGTGCAGAA. Residues: CASSLGQSSAE. In full, the CDR3 reads CASSLGQSSAETLYF.